The rows below give T cell receptor beta chains drawn from one sample of a study of human T cells and chemical hapten exposure. TCRdb fed the RACE reads into MiXCR, producing one record per CDR3 protein. Seen here are around 100,000 distinct CDR3 sequences, over 10% observed once, and the top ten hold 2.5% to 3.5%. This material consisted of whole blood, taken in connection with sensitization to the hapten diphenylcyclopropenone (DPC). The receptors shown here come from a middle-aged woman with alopecia areata. Some clones in this sample may be carry-over from other donors' samples. The CDR3 runs from the conserved cysteine through the conserved F or W. The D gene is left open where the match is weak. Clone size appears in some rows only: once, few, many, or a class for an expanded clone.

j_call: TRBJ1-1; d_call: NA; v_call: TRBV12-3/TRBV12-4; clone_size: NA; cdr3_nt: TGTGCCAGCAGCACCCTAGGGGGGCCGGCTGAAGCTTTCTTT; cdr3_aa: CASSTLGGPAEAFF
j_call: TRBJ2-6; d_call: NA; v_call: TRBV11-2; clone_size: many; cdr3_nt: TGTGCCAGCAGCTGGCTGAGGGCTCCCAAACACTCTGGGGCCAACGTCCTGACTTTC; cdr3_aa: CASSWLRAPKHSGANVLTF
j_call: TRBJ2-7; d_call: TRBD2; v_call: TRBV20-1; clone_size: NA; cdr3_nt: TGCAGTGCTGAGAAGCGGGGCACCTACGAGCAGTACTTC; cdr3_aa: CSAEKRGTYEQYF
j_call: TRBJ2-7; d_call: NA; v_call: TRBV28; clone_size: many; cdr3_nt: TGTGCCAGCAGTTTGGAAGCGGTTAGCTCCTACGAGCAGTACTTC; cdr3_aa: CASSLEAVSSYEQYF
j_call: TRBJ2-3; d_call: TRBD2; v_call: TRBV6-5; clone_size: few; cdr3_nt: TGTGCCAGCAGGATCGGATTAGCGGGCCTTCCCACAGATACGCAGTATTTT; cdr3_aa: CASRIGLAGLPTDTQYF
j_call: TRBJ2-4; d_call: NA; v_call: TRBV20-1; clone_size: many; cdr3_nt: TGCAGTGCGATCAGGCCAGTCCTAAACATTCAGTACTTC; cdr3_aa: CSAIRPVLNIQYF
j_call: TRBJ2-3; d_call: NA; v_call: TRBV7-9; clone_size: NA; cdr3_nt: TGTGCCAGCAGCTCCGGACTTAGGAACACAGATACGCAGTATTTT; cdr3_aa: CASSSGLRNTDTQYF
j_call: TRBJ1-1; d_call: NA; v_call: TRBV7-2; clone_size: NA; cdr3_nt: TGTGCCAGCAGCTTAGGGCGGGGTATCACTGAAGCTTTCTTT; cdr3_aa: CASSLGRGITEAFF
j_call: TRBJ2-7; d_call: TRBD2; v_call: TRBV6-6; clone_size: NA; cdr3_nt: TGTGCCACCGCTCGGACCAGCGGGGTCCACGAGCAGTACTTC; cdr3_aa: CATARTSGVHEQYF
j_call: TRBJ1-2; d_call: NA; v_call: TRBV29-1; clone_size: few; cdr3_nt: TGCAGCGCTGCAGTAACTAACTATGGCTACACCTTC; cdr3_aa: CSAAVTNYGYTF
j_call: TRBJ2-7; d_call: TRBD1; v_call: TRBV6-5; clone_size: many; cdr3_nt: TGTGCCAGCAGTTACCCCGGACAGGTCAACGAGCAGTACTTC; cdr3_aa: CASSYPGQVNEQYF
j_call: TRBJ2-7; d_call: NA; v_call: TRBV10-2; clone_size: NA; cdr3_nt: TGCGCCAGCAGTGAGTCGGGCACCGGGAAGGGCCGCGAGCAGTACTTC; cdr3_aa: CASSESGTGKGREQYF
j_call: TRBJ2-5; d_call: NA; v_call: TRBV5-4; clone_size: few; cdr3_nt: TGTGCCAGCAGCGAGCCAGGGTCCAAAGAGACCCAGTACTTC; cdr3_aa: CASSEPGSKETQYF
j_call: TRBJ2-1; d_call: TRBD1; v_call: TRBV11-2; clone_size: NA; cdr3_nt: TGTGCCAGCAGCTTAGGGTCGCACAGGGGCAATGAGCAGTTCTTC; cdr3_aa: CASSLGSHRGNEQFF
j_call: TRBJ1-5; d_call: NA; v_call: TRBV29-1; clone_size: NA; cdr3_nt: TGCAGCGTTGCCCTCCCAAATCAGCCCCAGCATTTT; cdr3_aa: CSVALPNQPQHF
j_call: TRBJ2-5; d_call: NA; v_call: TRBV5-1; clone_size: many; cdr3_nt: TGCGCCAGCAGCTTGGCCGGTAACCAAGAGACCCAGTACTTC; cdr3_aa: CASSLAGNQETQYF